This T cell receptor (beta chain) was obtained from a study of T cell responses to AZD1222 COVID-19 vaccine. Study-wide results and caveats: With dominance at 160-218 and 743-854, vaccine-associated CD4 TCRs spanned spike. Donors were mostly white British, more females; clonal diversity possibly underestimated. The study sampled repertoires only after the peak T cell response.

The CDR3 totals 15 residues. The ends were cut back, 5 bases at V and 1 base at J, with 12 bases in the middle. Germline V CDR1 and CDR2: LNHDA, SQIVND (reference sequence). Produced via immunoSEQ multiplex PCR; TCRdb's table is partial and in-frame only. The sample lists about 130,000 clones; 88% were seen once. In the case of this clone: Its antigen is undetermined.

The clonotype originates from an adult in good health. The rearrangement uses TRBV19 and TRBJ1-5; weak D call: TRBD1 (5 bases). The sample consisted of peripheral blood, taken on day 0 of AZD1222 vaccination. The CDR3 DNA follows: TGTGCCAGTAGTGACGGGGGGTGGAGCAATCAGCCCCAGCATTTT. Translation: CASSDGGWSNQPQHF.